This entry concerns a single TCR beta chain. This record comes from a study of T cells in Graves' hyperthyroidism and ophthalmopathy. Using RNA transcripts as the source, TCR beta CDR3 regions were amplified. First-round RT-PCR with HTBI primers amplified the TCR CDR3 region. MiXCR, run by TCRdb on the multiplex PCR reads, gives a single entry per CDR3 protein. The sample lists 620,000 or so distinct CDR3 sequences; more than 12% were seen once. Germline V gene data show CDR1 as SGHRS and CDR2 as YFSETQ. V lost 7 bases and J lost 5, with 19 bases in between. The length of the CDR3 is 16 residues. Under 3 months was the duration of disease in ophthalmopathy patients, who also had a Clinical Activity Score of at least 3 and a NOSPECS grade of at least 4. The study left out patients who had uncontrolled infection, other autoimmune disease, pregnancy or lactation. The study based diagnoses on clinical symptoms, serum thyroxine and TRAb, thyroid ultrasound and orbital computed tomography.

The source material was blood. The source of this sequence is a woman aged 45-60 years with Graves' ophthalmopathy. The chain has TRBV5-1 and TRBJ1-6, with no clear D. CDR3 sequence: CASGYDGPMNNSPLHF. The CDR3 DNA reads TGCGCCAGCGGCTACGACGGGCCGATGAATAATTCACCCCTCCACTTT.